Following are 25 T cell receptor beta chains from one sample sequenced in a study of glioma-infiltrating T cells. TCR alpha and beta CDR3 regions were amplified from RNA using iRepertoire nested multiplex PCR. A single record per CDR3 protein comes from TCRdb applying MiXCR to the multiplex PCR reads. Of under 20,000 distinct CDR3 sequences listed, 55% to 75% are singletons. The sample taken for sequencing was glioma tissue, nonneoplastic brain tissue, or PBMCs (not recorded which). The receptors stem from a human donor with low-grade glioma or glioblastoma, undergoing nonglioma brain surgery, or in good health (not recorded which).

Concerning this clonotype: A read error may be the cause here, since a much bigger clone is one base away. The V and J genes are TRBV27 and TRBJ1-1; no clear D gene. The CDR3 runs 14 residues. Germline CDR1 and CDR2: MNHEY and SMNVEV (reference sequence). This CDR3 is CATSLGGGNTKAFF. CDR3 bases: TGTGCCACCAGTTTGGGAGGTGGGAACACTAAAGCTTTCTTT.

J is TRBJ2-3 and V is TRBV20-1; TRBD2 aligns across 12 bases. Germline CDR1 and CDR2: DFQATT and SNEGSKA (reference sequence). This CDR3 region has 18 residues. V gave up 0 bases and J gave up 7 bases; unmatched junction bases: 14. The CDR3 DNA follows: TGCAGTGCTAGAGATTTGGGGGCTAGCGGGAGGGCCGGAAATACGCAGTATTTT. Translating gives CSARDLGASGRAGNTQYF.

This chain connects TRBV2 to TRBJ1-1; D unresolved. Trimming cost V 4 bases and J 2 bases, with 8 bases left between them. Germline CDR1 SNHLY, CDR2 FYNNEI. The CDR3 is 13 residues long. The CDR3 sequence: CASSVQPNTEAFF. The CDR3 nucleotides are TGTGCCAGCAGTGTACAGCCCAACACTGAAGCTTTCTTT.

This sequence joins TRBV11-2 and TRBJ1-1; D is uncertain. Germline V gives CDR1 SGHAT, CDR2 FQNNGV. The CDR3 is made up of 14 amino acids. V was clipped by 2 bases and J by 0 bases, with 7 bases between them. This CDR3 is CASSLTIMNTEAFF. Here the CDR3 DNA reads TGTGCCAGCAGCTTAACGATAATGAACACTGAAGCTTTCTTT.

The chain has TRBV7-3 and TRBJ2-6, with no clear D. CDR3 length: 16 amino acids. Germline values: CDR1 SGHTA, CDR2 FQGTGA. V dropped 5 bases and J dropped 4 bases, with 15 bases sitting between them. This CDR3 is CASSPPPHAGANVLTF. As DNA, the CDR3 is TGTGCCAGCAGCCCACCCCCCCACGCCGGGGCCAACGTCCTGACTTTC.

The V call is TRBV2, the J call TRBJ2-1; D might be TRBD2 (5 bases). Germline V gene data show CDR1 as SNHLY and CDR2 as FYNNEI. The V gene lost 7 bases and the J gene lost 7 bases, with 20 bases spanning the gap. This CDR3 region has 15 residues. The CDR3 coding sequence is TGTGCCAGCAATCTCTTCGGGGAGTCTGGTAATGAGCAGTTCTTC. This sequence encodes CASNLFGESGNEQFF.

The genes are TRBV27 and TRBJ2-7; 14 nucleotides align to TRBD2. With 2 bases clipped from V and 6 bases from J, the junction kept 6 bases outside the gene matches. Germline assignment: CDR1 MNHEY and CDR2 SMNVEV (reference sequence). The CDR3 consists of 16 residues. CDR3 region: CASSLIPGLAGAEQYF. The CDR3 nucleotides read TGTGCCAGCAGTTTAATCCCGGGACTAGCGGGAGCCGAGCAGTACTTC.

This clonotype was picked up many times. V usage is TRBV7-3 and J usage is TRBJ1-6, with a weak D call TRBD1 (5 bases). V dropped 4 bases and J dropped 9 bases, with 10 bases sitting between them. The CDR3 extends over 13 amino acids. CDR1 is SGHTA and CDR2 is FQGTGA in the germline V gene. The CDR3 spells CASSWGESSPLHF. DNA of the CDR3: TGTGCCAGCAGCTGGGGGGAGAGTTCACCCCTCCACTTT. Filled out from reference TRBV7-3 and TRBJ1-6, the complete variable domain reads GAGVSQTPSNKVTEKGKYVELRCDPISGHTALYWYRQSLGQGPEFLIYFQGTGAADDSGLPNDRFFAVRPEGSVSTLKIQRTERGDSAVYLCASSWGESSPLHFGNGTRLTVT.

As for this clonotype: At one of its ends the junction is not consistent with the germline gene, which may arise from a read error. The V call is TRBV7-2, the J call TRBJ2-5, with 10 bases matching TRBD2. The CDR3 sequence is 15 residues long. The germline CDR1 and CDR2 sequences are SGHTA and FQGNSA. The CDR3 DNA sequence: TGTGCCAGCAGCTTGAGGAGCGGGAGGGGGGAGACCAAGTACTTC. It specifies CASSLRSGRGETKYF.

This clonotype was seen repeatedly, ten times or more. This rearrangement joins TRBV29-1 to TRBJ2-1, with D possibly being TRBD2 (5 bases). The CDR3 spans 14 residues. CDR1 and CDR2 (germline): SQVTM, ANQGSEA. V shed 2 bases and J shed 0 bases, with 8 bases lying between them. CDR3 amino acids: CSVERGFSYNEQFF. For the CDR3, the DNA is TGCAGCGTTGAACGGGGTTTCTCCTACAATGAGCAGTTCTTC.

The CDR3 DNA follows: TGTGCCAGCAGCCGATCCATGAACACTGAAGCTTTCTTT. Its translation is CASSRSMNTEAFF. The chain combines TRBV28 with TRBJ1-1, with D unresolved. Per the germline V gene, CDR1 is MDHEN and CDR2 is SYDVKM. The length of the CDR3 is 13 residues. V dropped 6 bases and J dropped 0 bases, with 8 bases sitting between them.

The chain joins TRBV24-1 to TRBJ2-1; weak D call: TRBD2 (5 bases). In germline, CDR1 is KGHDR, CDR2 SFDVKD. The CDR3 totals 16 residues. V shed 6 bases and J shed 0 bases, with 14 bases lying between them. The CDR3, as DNA: TGTGCCACCAGTCCCGTTAGCGCCGTCTCCTACAATGAGCAGTTCTTC. Amino acids: CATSPVSAVSYNEQFF.

V and J are TRBV6-2 or TRBV6-3 and TRBJ2-1; 10 bases agree with TRBD2. CDR3 length: 13 residues. The V gene end was trimmed by 9 bases and the J gene end by 4 bases; junction bases not matched to a gene: 3. Germline V CDR1 and CDR2: MNHEY, SVGEGT. The CDR3 region has the DNA TGTGCCAGTCGGACTAGCGGATACAATGAGCAGTTCTTC. Amino acids: CASRTSGYNEQFF.

This clonotype came up a few times. This chain joins TRBV6-1 and TRBJ2-1; no clear D. The germline V and J ends were trimmed by 6 bases and 13 bases, with 16 bases remaining between them. This CDR3 has 12 residues. Germline V gives CDR1 MNHNS, CDR2 SASEGT. CDR3 DNA: TGTGCCAGCAGCCTTGACGTCCGGAAACAGTTCTTC. Translated, it gives CASSLDVRKQFF.

On this clonotype: The junction and the germline gene differ at one end; a read error may be behind it. CDR3 region: CSARIDRGVYEQYF. Written as DNA, the CDR3 is TGCAGTGCTAGGATCGACAGGGGAGTCTACGAGCAATACTTC. The chain carries TRBV20-1 and TRBJ2-7; TRBD1 matches 8 bases. This CDR3 is 14 amino acids long. CDR1 is DFQATT, CDR2 SNEGSKA, per germline (reference sequence).

The genes are TRBV18 and TRBJ2-1, with D tentatively TRBD2 (5 bases). V lost 8 bases, J lost 0 bases, and 17 bases lay in between. CDR3 length: 16 residues. Per germline, CDR1 KGHSH and CDR2 LQKENI. CDR3 sequence reads: CASTSPWRSSYNEQFF. The DNA of the CDR3 is TGTGCCAGCACGTCACCGTGGAGGAGCTCCTACAATGAGCAGTTCTTC.

Notes on this clonotype: Given a much more abundant clone one base away, this may be a read error. The chain has TRBV11-3 and TRBJ2-7; D ambiguous. V was cut by 5 bases and J by 6 bases, with 11 bases left in between. The CDR3 has 12 residues. CDR1 is SGHNT and CDR2 is YENEEA in the germline V gene. DNA of the CDR3: TGTGCCAGCAGCCCTAGGACCTTCGAGCAGTACTTC. It codes for CASSPRTFEQYF. Filled out from reference TRBV11-3 and TRBJ2-7, the complete variable domain reads EAGVVQSPRYKIIEKKQPVAFWCNPISGHNTLYWYLQNLGQGPELLIRYENEEAVDDSQLPKDRFSAERLKGVDSTLKIQPAELGDSAVYLCASSPRTFEQYFGPGTRLTVT.

In its sample, this clonotype is medium-sized. The V gene is TRBV4-3, the J gene TRBJ2-1; 11 bases line up with TRBD2. The CDR3 sequence is 20 residues long. Unmatched junction bases numbered 14, after V lost 0 bases and J lost 4 bases. Germline V gene data show CDR1 as LGHNA and CDR2 as YSLEER. The CDR3, as DNA: TGCGCCAGCAGCCAAGAGTGGCTAGCGGGAGGCACAGATCGGTACAATGAGCAGTTCTTC. The encoded protein is CASSQEWLAGGTDRYNEQFF.

The genes are TRBV6-1 and TRBJ2-1; D perhaps matches TRBD2 (6 bases). V lost 5 bases and J 7 bases, leaving 12 bases between the germline ends. The CDR3 length is 13 residues. The germline V gene encodes CDR1 MNHNS and CDR2 SASEGT. In nucleotides, the CDR3 is TGTGCCAGCAGTCCACCAGGGAGGAATGAGCAGTTCTTC. It is translated as CASSPPGRNEQFF.

The chain employs TRBV24-1 and TRBJ1-5, with TRBD1 matching 7 bases. Germline values: CDR1 KGHDR, CDR2 SFDVKD. The CDR3 covers 15 residues. J was trimmed by 4 bases and V by 4 bases; bases with no gene match: 6. CDR3 protein: CATSDPRQGNQPQHF. The CDR3 nucleotides are TGTGCCACCAGTGACCCTCGACAGGGAAATCAGCCCCAGCATTTT.

The chain is built from TRBV7-6 and TRBJ2-1; 11 positions match TRBD2. In germline, CDR1 is SGHVS, CDR2 FNYEAQ. V shed 5 bases, J shed 0 bases, and the junction held 3 bases outside the gene matches. The CDR3 spans 16 residues. CDR3 sequence: CASSKLAGGSYNEQFF. In nucleotides, the CDR3 is TGTGCCAGCAGCAAGCTAGCGGGAGGCTCCTACAATGAGCAGTTCTTC. Combining the CDR3 with reference TRBV7-6 and TRBJ2-1 gives the whole variable domain GAGVSQSPRYKVTKRGQDVALRCDPISGHVSLYWYRQALGQGPEFLTYFNYEAQQDKSGLPNDRFSAERPEGSISTLTIQRTEQRDSAMYRCASSKLAGGSYNEQFFGPGTRLTVL.

A remark on this clonotype: A single base separates this from a much larger clone, so it may be a read error. V is TRBV9 and J is TRBJ2-3, with no clear D. V was cut by 3 bases and J by 1 base, with 12 bases left in between. CDR3 size: 15 residues. CDR1 is SGDLS and CDR2 is YYNGEE in the germline V gene. CDR3 sequence: CASSASGPCTDTQYF. CDR3 DNA: TGTGCCAGCAGCGCGTCTGGTCCGTGCACAGATACGCAGTATTTT.

This clonotype showed up just once. This sequence joins TRBV27 and TRBJ1-5, with D perhaps matching TRBD1 (6 bases). V shed 7 bases and J shed 6 bases, with 13 bases lying between them. The germline CDR1 and CDR2 sequences are MNHEY and SMNVEV (reference sequence). CDR3 length: 13 amino acids. CDR3 nucleotide sequence: TGTGCCAGCAAAGGGGGTTACAGTCAGCCCCAGCATTTT. Translating gives CASKGGYSQPQHF.

To note about this clonotype: The conserved final phenylalanine or tryptophan is absent from the CDR3, which likely points to a read error. The chain is built from TRBV7-2 and TRBJ1-6; D may be TRBD1 (5 bases). Germline V gene data show CDR1 as SGHTA and CDR2 as FQGNSA. V lost 7 bases, J lost 12 bases, and 16 bases lay in between. This CDR3 contains 13 residues. CDR3 sequence reads: CASKPNGALPLHL. The CDR3 DNA reads TGTGCCAGCAAGCCGAACGGGGCCTTACCCCTCCACTTA.

This clonotype was seen just once. A much larger clone lies a single base off, so this may be a read error. The chain is built from TRBV28 and TRBJ2-5; D ambiguous. This CDR3 spans 14 amino acids. Germline CDR1 MDHEN, CDR2 SYDVKM. Trimming pared 1 base from V and 7 bases from J, leaving 13 bases between. The CDR3 sequence is CASSLFYQKGTQYF. The CDR3 DNA reads TGTGCCAGCAGTTTATTCTATCAAAAAGGGACCCAGTACTTC.